One TCR beta chain is described in this entry. Antigen specificity is unknown. Using immunoSEQ multiplex PCR, the repertoire was profiled, and TCRdb retains in-frame clones only, with some absent. The sample shows 2,500,000 or so clones, about 92% of them seen only once. The V gene's germline CDR1 is SGHAT and CDR2 FQNNGV. V was cut by 1 base and J by 6 bases, with 13 bases left in between. CDR3 length: 14 amino acids. This sample was included in a study of shared clonotypes between healthy human individuals. About the study: CD4 naive and memory got three plates each, CD8 naive two, CD8 memory one.

Findings of the study overall: A handful of donors held 4.5% to 5% of naive CD4 clonotypes in common. Rarefaction showed sorted-subset sequencing was incomplete despite large depth.

The sequencing sample was made of naive CD4+ T cells sorted from blood. Specified subset: CD45RA+ positively selected. The receptor was isolated from a man aged 18 to 30 in good health. The chain uses TRBV11-2 and TRBJ2-7, with D tentatively TRBD1 (5 bases). CDR3 loop: CASSLVDRMGEQYF. In nucleotides, the CDR3 is TGTGCCAGCAGCTTAGTAGACAGAATGGGCGAGCAGTACTTC.